This T cell receptor (beta chain) was sequenced in a study of T-cell reconstitution after alpha-beta-depleted transplantation in children. V gave up 1 base and J gave up 2 bases, with 13 bases separating them. Germline assignment: CDR1 MNHEY and CDR2 SVGAGI. The CDR3 is made up of 16 amino acids. This clonotype was observed a handful of times. Its antigen is not known. Unique molecular identifiers were incorporated when the TCRbeta library was constructed. TCRdb re-called the PCR reads with MiXCR, one entry per CDR3 protein. This sample has 550,000 to 800,000 distinct CDR3 sequences, with around 13% found just once. Study findings and constraints: Expanded clones from the graft, numbering several hundred, reportedly supplied alpha-beta T cells about two months after transplant. It was newly produced T cells that mostly accounted for T-cell counts and diversity one year after transplant.

The chain carries TRBV6-5 and TRBJ2-3; tentative D call: TRBD2 (6 bases). The starting material was PBMCs, obtained before TCRalphabeta/CD19-depleted stem cell transplant. The TCR comes from a girl aged 2 to 9 with congenital amegakaryocytic thrombocytopenia, due to receive a stem cell transplant. As DNA, the CDR3 is TGTGCCAGCAGTTACTTGTTTTCTAGCGTCACAGATACGCAGTATTTT. Encoded protein: CASSYLFSSVTDTQYF.